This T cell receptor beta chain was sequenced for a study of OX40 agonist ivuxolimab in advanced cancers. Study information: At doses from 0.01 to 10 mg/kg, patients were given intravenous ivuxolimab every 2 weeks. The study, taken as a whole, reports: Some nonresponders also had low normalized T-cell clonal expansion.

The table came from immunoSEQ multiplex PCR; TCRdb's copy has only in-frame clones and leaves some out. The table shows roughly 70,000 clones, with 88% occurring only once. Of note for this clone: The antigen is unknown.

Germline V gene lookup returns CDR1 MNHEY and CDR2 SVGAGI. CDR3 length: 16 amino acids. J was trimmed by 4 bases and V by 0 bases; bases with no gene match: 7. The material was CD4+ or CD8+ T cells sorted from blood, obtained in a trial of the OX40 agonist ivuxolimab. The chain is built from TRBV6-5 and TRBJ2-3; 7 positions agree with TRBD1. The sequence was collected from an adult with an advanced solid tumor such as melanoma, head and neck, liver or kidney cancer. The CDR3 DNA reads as TGTGCCAGCAGTTACTCTCAGACAGGGCACGCAGATACGCAGTATTTT. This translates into CASSYSQTGHADTQYF.